This TCR beta chain was identified in a study of blood T cell repertoires in COVID-19. Germline values: CDR1 ENHRY, CDR2 SYGVKD. This CDR3 spans 13 amino acids. Trimming removed 6 bases from V and 6 bases from J; junction bases left unmatched: 2. In its sample, this clone was seen a few times. The table came from immunoSEQ multiplex PCR; TCRdb's copy has only in-frame clones and leaves some out. Of a few hundred thousand clones listed, about 83% are singletons. The receptor's source is a man aged 25-45 years who had recovered from COVID-19. The source material was peripheral blood. The V call is TRBV10-3, the J call TRBJ1-6; the match to TRBD1 covers 7 bases. CDR3 bases: TGTGCCATCAGAGGGACAGCTAATTCACCCCTCCACTTT. Translation gives CAIRGTANSPLHF.